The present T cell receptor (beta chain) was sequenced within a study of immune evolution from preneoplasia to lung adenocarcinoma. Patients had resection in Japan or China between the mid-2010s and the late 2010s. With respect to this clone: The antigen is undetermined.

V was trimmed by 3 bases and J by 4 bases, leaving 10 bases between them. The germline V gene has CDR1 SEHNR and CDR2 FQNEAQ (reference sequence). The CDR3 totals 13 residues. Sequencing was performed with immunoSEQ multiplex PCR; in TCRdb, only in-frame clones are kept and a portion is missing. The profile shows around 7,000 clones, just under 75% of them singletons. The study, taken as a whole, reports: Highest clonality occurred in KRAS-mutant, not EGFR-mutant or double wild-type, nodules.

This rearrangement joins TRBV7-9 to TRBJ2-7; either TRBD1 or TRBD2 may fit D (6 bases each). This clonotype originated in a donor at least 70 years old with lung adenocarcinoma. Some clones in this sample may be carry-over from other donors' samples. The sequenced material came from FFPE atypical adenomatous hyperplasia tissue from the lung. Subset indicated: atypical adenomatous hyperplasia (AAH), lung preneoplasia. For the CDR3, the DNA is TGTGCCAGCAGCTTCTCGGGGGCATACGAGCAGTACTTC. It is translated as CASSFSGAYEQYF.